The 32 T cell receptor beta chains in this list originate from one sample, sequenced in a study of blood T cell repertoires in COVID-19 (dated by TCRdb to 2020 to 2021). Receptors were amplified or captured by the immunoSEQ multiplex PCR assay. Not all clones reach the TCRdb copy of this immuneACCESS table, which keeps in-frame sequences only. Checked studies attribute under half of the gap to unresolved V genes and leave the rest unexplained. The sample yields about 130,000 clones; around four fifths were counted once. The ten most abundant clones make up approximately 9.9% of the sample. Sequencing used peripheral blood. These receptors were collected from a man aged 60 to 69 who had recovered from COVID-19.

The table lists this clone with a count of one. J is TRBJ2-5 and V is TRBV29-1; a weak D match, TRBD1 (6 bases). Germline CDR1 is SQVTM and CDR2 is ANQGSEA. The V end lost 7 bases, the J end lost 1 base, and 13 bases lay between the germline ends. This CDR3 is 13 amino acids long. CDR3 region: CSATSQGQETQYF. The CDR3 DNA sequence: TGCAGCGCCACTTCACAGGGCCAAGAGACCCAGTACTTC.

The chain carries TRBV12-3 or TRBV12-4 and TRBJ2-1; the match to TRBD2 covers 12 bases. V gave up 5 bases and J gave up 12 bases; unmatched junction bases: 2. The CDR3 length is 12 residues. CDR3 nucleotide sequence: TGTGCCAGCAGTAAGACTAGCGGGGGGCAGTTCTTC. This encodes CASSKTSGGQFF.

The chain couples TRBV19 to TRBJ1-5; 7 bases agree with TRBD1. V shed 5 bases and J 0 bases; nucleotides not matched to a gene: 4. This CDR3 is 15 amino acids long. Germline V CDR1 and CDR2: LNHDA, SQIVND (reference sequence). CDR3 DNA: TGTGCCAGTAGTGGGACAGTACTTAGCAATCAGCCCCAGCATTTT. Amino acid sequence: CASSGTVLSNQPQHF. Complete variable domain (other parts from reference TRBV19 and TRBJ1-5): DGGITQSPKYLFRKEGQNVTLSCEQNLNHDAMYWYRQDPGQGLRLIYYSQIVNDFQKGDIAEGYSVSREKKESFPLTVTSAQKNPTAFYLCASSGTVLSNQPQHFGDGTRLSIL.

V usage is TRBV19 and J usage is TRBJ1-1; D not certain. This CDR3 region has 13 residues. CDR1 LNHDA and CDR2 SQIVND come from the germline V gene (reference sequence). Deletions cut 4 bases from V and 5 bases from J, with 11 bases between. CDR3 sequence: CASSTYLSTEAFF. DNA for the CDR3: TGTGCCAGTAGTACCTATTTGTCGACTGAAGCTTTCTTT.

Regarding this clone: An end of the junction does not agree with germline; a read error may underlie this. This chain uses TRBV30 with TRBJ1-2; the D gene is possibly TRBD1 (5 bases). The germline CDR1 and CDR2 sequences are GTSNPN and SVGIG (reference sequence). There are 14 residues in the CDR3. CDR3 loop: CAWRELRHGGVGGF. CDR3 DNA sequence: TGTGCCTGGAGAGAGCTCCGACACGGGGGTGTCGGGGGGTTC.

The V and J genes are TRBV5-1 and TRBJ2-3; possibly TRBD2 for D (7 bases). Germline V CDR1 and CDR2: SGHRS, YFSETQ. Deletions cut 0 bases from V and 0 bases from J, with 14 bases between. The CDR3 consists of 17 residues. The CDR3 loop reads CASSLGGGGPSTDTQYF. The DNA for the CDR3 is TGCGCCAGCAGCTTGGGTGGCGGGGGCCCTAGCACAGATACGCAGTATTTT.

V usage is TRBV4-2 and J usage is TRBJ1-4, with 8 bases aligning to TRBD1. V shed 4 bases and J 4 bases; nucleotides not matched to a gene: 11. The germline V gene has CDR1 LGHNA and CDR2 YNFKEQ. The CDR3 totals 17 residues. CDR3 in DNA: TGTGCCAGCAGCCGGCGGACAGGGTCCGAGGGTAATGAAAAACTGTTTTTT. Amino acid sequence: CASSRRTGSEGNEKLFF.

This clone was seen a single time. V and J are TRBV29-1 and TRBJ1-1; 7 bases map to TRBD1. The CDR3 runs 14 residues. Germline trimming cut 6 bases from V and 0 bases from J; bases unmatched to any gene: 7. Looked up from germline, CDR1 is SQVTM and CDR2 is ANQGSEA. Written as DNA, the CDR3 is TGCAGCGTATCTCACAGGGGATTGAACACTGAAGCTTTCTTT. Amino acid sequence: CSVSHRGLNTEAFF.

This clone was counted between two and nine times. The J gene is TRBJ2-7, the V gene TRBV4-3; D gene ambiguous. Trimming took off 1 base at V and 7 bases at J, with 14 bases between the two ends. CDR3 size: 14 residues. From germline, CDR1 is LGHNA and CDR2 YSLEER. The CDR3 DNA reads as TGCGCCAGCAGCCAAGGCCACGGAATCGGGGAGCAGTACTTC. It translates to CASSQGHGIGEQYF.

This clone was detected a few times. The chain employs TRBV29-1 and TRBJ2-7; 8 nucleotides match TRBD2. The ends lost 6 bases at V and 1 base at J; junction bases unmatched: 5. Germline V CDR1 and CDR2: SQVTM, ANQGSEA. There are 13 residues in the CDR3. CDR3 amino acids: CSVKAGASYEQYF. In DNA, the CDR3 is TGCAGCGTGAAAGCGGGGGCTTCCTACGAGCAGTACTTC.

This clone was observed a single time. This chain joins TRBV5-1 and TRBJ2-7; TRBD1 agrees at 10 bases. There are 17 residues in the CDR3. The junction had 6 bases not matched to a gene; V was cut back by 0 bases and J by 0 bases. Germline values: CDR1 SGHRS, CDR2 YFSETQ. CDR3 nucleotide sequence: TGCGCCAGCAGCTTGGCCTCCGGGACAGGGGTCTCCTACGAGCAGTACTTC. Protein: CASSLASGTGVSYEQYF.

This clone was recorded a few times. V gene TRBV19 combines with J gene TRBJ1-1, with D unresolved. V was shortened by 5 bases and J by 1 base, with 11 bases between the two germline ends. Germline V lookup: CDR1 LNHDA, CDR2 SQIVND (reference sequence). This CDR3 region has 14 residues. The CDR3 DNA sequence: TGTGCCAGTAGTTCCTTGGCGGCGAACACTGAAGCTTTCTTT. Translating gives CASSSLAANTEAFF.

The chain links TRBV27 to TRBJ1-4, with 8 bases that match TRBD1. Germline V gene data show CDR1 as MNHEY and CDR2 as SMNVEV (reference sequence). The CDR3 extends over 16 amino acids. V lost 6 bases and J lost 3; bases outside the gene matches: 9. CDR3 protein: CASRTGGTIPNEKLFF. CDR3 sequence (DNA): TGTGCCAGCAGAACAGGGGGAACCATCCCTAATGAAAAACTGTTTTTT. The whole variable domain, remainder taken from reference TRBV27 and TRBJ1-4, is EAQVTQNPRYLITVTGKKLTVTCSQNMNHEYMSWYRQDPGLGLRQIYYSMNVEVTDKGDVPEGYKVSRKEKRNFPLILESPSPNQTSLYFCASRTGGTIPNEKLFFGSGTQLSVL.

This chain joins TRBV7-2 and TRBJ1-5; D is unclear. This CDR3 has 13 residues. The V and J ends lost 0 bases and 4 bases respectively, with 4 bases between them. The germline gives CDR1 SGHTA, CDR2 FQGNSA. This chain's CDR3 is CASSLAVNQPQHF. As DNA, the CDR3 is TGTGCCAGCAGCTTAGCCGTAAATCAGCCCCAGCATTTT.

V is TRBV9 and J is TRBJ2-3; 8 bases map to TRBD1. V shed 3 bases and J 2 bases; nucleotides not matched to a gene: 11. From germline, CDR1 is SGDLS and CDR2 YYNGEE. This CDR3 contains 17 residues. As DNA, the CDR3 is TGTGCCAGCAGCGCCTCCTCCGGGACAGGAACCACAGATACGCAGTATTTT. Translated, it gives CASSASSGTGTTDTQYF.

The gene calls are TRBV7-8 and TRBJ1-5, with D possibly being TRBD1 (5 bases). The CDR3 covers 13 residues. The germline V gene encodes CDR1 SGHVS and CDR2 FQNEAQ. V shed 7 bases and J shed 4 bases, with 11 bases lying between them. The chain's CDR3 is CASTPDRNQPQHF. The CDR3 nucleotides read TGTGCCAGCACACCTGACAGAAATCAGCCCCAGCATTTT.

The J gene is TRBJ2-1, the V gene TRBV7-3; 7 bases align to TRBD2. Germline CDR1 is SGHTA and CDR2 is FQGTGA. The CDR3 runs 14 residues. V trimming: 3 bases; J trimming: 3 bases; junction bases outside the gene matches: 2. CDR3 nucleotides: TGTGCCAGCAGCTTGGGCGGGGGCTACAATGAGCAGTTCTTC. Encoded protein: CASSLGGGYNEQFF.

The CDR3 loop is CASSYGQGARGYTF. The CDR3 region has the DNA TGTGCCAGCAGTTACGGACAGGGGGCGCGTGGCTACACCTTC. The rearrangement joins TRBV6-5 to TRBJ1-2; 11 nucleotides align to TRBD1. With V trimmed by 2 bases and J by 7 bases, 3 bases remained unmatched. In germline, CDR1 is MNHEY, CDR2 SVGAGI. This CDR3 spans 14 amino acids.

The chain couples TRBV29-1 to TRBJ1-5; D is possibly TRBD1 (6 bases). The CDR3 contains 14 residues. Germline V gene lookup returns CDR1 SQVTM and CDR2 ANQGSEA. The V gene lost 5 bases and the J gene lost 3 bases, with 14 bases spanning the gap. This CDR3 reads CSVLDWGPNQPQHF. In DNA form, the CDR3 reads TGCAGCGTTTTGGACTGGGGGCCCAATCAGCCCCAGCATTTT. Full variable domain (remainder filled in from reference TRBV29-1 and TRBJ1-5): SAVISQKPSRDICQRGTSLTIQCQVDSQVTMMFWYRQQPGQSLTLIATANQGSEATYESGFVIDKFPISRPNLTFSTLTVSNMSPEDSSIYLCSVLDWGPNQPQHFGDGTRLSIL.

CDR3 sequence reads: CAWSRGAGGSGNQPQHF. The CDR3 coding sequence is TGTGCCTGGAGTAGGGGGGCAGGGGGTTCTGGCAATCAGCCCCAGCATTTT. The chain uses TRBV30 and TRBJ1-5, with TRBD1 identical over 7 bases. V dropped 2 bases and J dropped 2; count of bases not matched to a gene: 12. CDR1 and CDR2 from the germline V gene are GTSNPN and SVGIG (reference sequence). The CDR3 has 17 amino acids.

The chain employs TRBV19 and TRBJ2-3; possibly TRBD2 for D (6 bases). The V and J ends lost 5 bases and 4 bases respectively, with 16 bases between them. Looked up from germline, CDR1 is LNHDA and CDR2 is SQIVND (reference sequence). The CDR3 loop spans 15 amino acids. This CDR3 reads CASSSTPSGADTQYF. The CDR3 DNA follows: TGTGCCAGTAGTTCAACCCCCTCGGGGGCAGATACGCAGTATTTT. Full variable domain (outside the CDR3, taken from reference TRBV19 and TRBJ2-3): DGGITQSPKYLFRKEGQNVTLSCEQNLNHDAMYWYRQDPGQGLRLIYYSQIVNDFQKGDIAEGYSVSREKKESFPLTVTSAQKNPTAFYLCASSSTPSGADTQYFGPGTRLTVL.

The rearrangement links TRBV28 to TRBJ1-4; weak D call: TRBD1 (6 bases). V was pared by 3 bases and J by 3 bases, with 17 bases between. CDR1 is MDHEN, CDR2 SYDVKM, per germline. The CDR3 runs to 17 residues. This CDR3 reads CASSLAGGQGPNEKLFF. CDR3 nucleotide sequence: TGTGCCAGCAGTTTGGCGGGGGGACAAGGACCTAATGAAAAACTGTTTTTT.

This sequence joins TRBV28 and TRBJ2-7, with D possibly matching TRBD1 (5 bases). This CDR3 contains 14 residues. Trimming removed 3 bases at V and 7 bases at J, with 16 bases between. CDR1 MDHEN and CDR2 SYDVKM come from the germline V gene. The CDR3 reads CASSFGQGLWEQYF. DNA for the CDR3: TGTGCCAGCAGTTTCGGGCAGGGCCTTTGGGAGCAGTACTTC.

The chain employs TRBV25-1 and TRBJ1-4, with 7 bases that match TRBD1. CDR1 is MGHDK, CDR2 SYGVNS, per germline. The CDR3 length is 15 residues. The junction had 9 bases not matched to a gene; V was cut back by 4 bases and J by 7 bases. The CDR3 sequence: CASSGYRGGSEKLFF. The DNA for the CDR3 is TGTGCCAGCAGTGGATACAGGGGAGGGAGTGAAAAACTGTTTTTT. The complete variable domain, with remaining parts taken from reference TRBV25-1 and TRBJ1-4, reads EADIYQTPRYLVIGTGKKITLECSQTMGHDKMYWYQQDPGMELHLIHYSYGVNSTEKGDLSSESTVSRIRTEHFPLTLESARPSHTSQYLCASSGYRGGSEKLFFGSGTQLSVL.

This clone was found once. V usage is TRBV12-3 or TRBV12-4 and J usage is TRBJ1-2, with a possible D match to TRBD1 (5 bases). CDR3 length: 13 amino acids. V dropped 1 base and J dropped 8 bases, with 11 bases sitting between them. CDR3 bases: TGTGCCAGCAGTTTAGTTGGGGCCTGGGGCTACACCTTC. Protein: CASSLVGAWGYTF.

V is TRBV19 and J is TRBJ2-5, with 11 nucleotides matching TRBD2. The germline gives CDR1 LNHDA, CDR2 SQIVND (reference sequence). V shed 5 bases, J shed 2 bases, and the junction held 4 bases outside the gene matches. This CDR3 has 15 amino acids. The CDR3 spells CASSSTSGAQETQYF. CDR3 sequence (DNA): TGTGCCAGTAGTTCGACTAGCGGGGCTCAAGAGACCCAGTACTTC. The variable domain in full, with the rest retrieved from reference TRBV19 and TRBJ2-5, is DGGITQSPKYLFRKEGQNVTLSCEQNLNHDAMYWYRQDPGQGLRLIYYSQIVNDFQKGDIAEGYSVSREKKESFPLTVTSAQKNPTAFYLCASSSTSGAQETQYFGPGTRLLVL.

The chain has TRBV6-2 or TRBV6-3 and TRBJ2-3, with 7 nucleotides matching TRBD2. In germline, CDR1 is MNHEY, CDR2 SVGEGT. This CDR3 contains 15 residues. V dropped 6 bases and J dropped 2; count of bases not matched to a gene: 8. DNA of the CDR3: TGTGCCAGCAGCTTGGGACTACGTCCCACAGATACGCAGTATTTT. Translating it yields CASSLGLRPTDTQYF.

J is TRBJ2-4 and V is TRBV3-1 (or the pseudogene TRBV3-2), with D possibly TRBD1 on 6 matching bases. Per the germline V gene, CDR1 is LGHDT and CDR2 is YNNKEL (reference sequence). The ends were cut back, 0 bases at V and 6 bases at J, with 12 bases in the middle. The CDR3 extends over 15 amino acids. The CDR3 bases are TGTGCCAGCAGCCAAGATCAGGGGTCGGCAAACATTCAGTACTTC. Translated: CASSQDQGSANIQYF.

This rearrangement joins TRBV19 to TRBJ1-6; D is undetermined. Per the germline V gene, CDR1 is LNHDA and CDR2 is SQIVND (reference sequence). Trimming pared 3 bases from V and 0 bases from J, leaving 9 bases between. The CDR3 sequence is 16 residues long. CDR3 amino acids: CASSISLSSYNSPLHF. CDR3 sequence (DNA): TGTGCCAGTAGTATTTCACTGAGCTCCTATAATTCACCCCTCCACTTT.

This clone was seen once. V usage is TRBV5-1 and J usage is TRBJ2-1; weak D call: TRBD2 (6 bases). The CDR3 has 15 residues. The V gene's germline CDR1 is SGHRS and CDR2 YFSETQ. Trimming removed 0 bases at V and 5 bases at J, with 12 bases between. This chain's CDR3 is CASSLAGEVNNEQFF. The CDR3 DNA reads TGCGCCAGCAGCTTGGCCGGGGAGGTTAACAATGAGCAGTTCTTC.

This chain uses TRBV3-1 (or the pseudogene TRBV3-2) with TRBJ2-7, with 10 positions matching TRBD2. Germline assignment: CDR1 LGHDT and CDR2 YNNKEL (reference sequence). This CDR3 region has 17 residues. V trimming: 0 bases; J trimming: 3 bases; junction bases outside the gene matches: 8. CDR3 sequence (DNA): TGTGCCAGCAGCCAAGAAGCGGGAGGGGTAGCAGGCTACGAGCAGTACTTC. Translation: CASSQEAGGVAGYEQYF.

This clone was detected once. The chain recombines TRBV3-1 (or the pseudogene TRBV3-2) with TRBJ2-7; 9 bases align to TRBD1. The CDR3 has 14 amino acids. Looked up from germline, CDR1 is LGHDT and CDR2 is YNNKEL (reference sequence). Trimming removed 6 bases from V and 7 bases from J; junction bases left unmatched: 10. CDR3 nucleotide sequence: TGTGCCAGCAGTCGAGGACAGGGGCCGAGGGAGCAGTACTTC. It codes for CASSRGQGPREQYF.